Sequencing of this T cell receptor (beta chain) was carried out in a study of T-cell memory formation after mild COVID-19. This clonotype has ten or more counts. Its matching antigen is unknown. The authors produced TCR alpha and TCR beta cDNA libraries with sample barcodes and UMIs by 5'RACE using constant-segment primers. Each CDR3 protein is one row after TCRdb ran MiXCR on the 5' RACE reads. The sample lists 58,000 or so distinct CDR3 sequences, approximately 30% occurring once. Germline CDR1 MDHEN, CDR2 SYDVKM. The CDR3 spans 15 residues. The V gene lost 2 bases and the J gene lost 4 bases, with 14 bases spanning the gap. Notes on the study in general: Clones contracting over day 15 to 85 were CD4/CD8 balanced, with later expanders leaning CD4+. The appearance of some responding clones in pre-infection memory suggested that cross-reactive memory joined. The main location of contracting CD4+ clones was CM and EM, and that of contracting CD8+ clones was EMRA.

The source is a man between 18 and 29 years old who had mild COVID-19 (a few samples of this study predate the infection). Cell type and time point are not known. Sequencing used PBMCs or a T cell subset sorted from them (not recorded which). V and J are TRBV28 and TRBJ1-2; D not certain. The CDR3 region has the DNA TGTGCCAGCAGTTTAGATGGAAACAGCCTCTATGGCTACACCTTC. Translating it yields CASSLDGNSLYGYTF.